Below, 14 T cell receptor beta chains from the same sample are listed, as sequenced in a study. From the 5' RACE reads, TCRdb called clonotypes with MiXCR, one entry per CDR3 protein. Altogether some 64,000 distinct CDR3 sequences are present, approximately 23% being singletons, with the ten largest covering approximately 3.1%. Sequences were obtained from memory CD4+ T cells sorted from a lymph node. Described subset: memory CD4+ T cells, CD4+CD45RO+CD25-. The source of these receptors is a female donor with breast cancer.

V is TRBV5-1 and J is TRBJ2-1; TRBD1 matches 7 bases. This CDR3 region has 15 residues. Looked up from germline, CDR1 is SGHRS and CDR2 is YFSETQ. The V segment lost 2 bases and the J segment 1 base; nucleotides outside the gene matches: 3. The CDR3, as DNA: TGCGCCAGCAGCTTAGGACAGGTTTCCTACAATGAGCAGTTCTTC. This gives the protein CASSLGQVSYNEQFF.

The chain uses TRBV6-5 and TRBJ1-2; D unresolved. Germline CDR1 reads MNHEY; CDR2 reads SVGAGI. The CDR3 runs to 13 residues. V lost 2 bases to trimming and J lost 4 bases, with 8 bases between them. CDR3 bases: TGTGCCAGCAGTTACCGGCAGTCCTATGGCTACACCTTC. This translates into CASSYRQSYGYTF.

Written as DNA, the CDR3 is TGTGCCAGCAGCCAGGAACCAGGGGGCTCTTCAGCTTTCTTT. It codes for CASSQEPGGSSAFF. The chain uses TRBV3-1 and TRBJ1-1; 8 bases are a match to TRBD1. This CDR3 contains 14 residues. Germline values: CDR1 LGHDT, CDR2 YNNKEL (reference sequence). With 3 bases clipped from V and 10 bases from J, the junction kept 10 bases outside the gene matches.

This clonotype was found many times. The chain is built from TRBV5-1 and TRBJ1-2; D perhaps matches TRBD1 (5 bases). Deletions cut 4 bases from V and 0 bases from J, with 10 bases between. The germline V gene has CDR1 SGHRS and CDR2 YFSETQ. The CDR3 spans 14 residues. Written as DNA, the CDR3 is TGCGCCAGCAGCCGGGACGGAGCTAACTATGGCTACACCTTC. Translation gives CASSRDGANYGYTF.

The chain uses TRBV20-1 and TRBJ2-5; TRBD1 is a possible D gene (5 bases). The CDR3 covers 13 residues. Trimming removed 2 bases from V and 3 bases from J, with 10 bases in between. Germline V gene sequence: CDR1 DFQATT, CDR2 SNEGSKA (reference sequence). CDR3 in DNA: TGCAGTGCTAGATCCGACAGTAAAGAGACCCAGTACTTC. It encodes CSARSDSKETQYF.

This chain connects TRBV12-3 or TRBV12-4 to TRBJ2-1; 12 bases agree with TRBD2. CDR3 length equals 17 residues. J gave up 3 bases and V 10 bases, and 13 bases lay outside the gene matches. In DNA form, the CDR3 reads TGTGCCAACAGGCATGGGACTAGCGGGCACTTCTACAATGAGCAGTTCTTC. Its translation is CANRHGTSGHFYNEQFF.

This chain uses TRBV5-6 with TRBJ2-7, with D unclear. The CDR3 runs to 13 residues. V gave up 1 base and J gave up 3 bases, with 8 bases separating them. Germline CDR1 SGHDT, CDR2 YYEEEE. DNA of the CDR3: TGTGCCAGCAGCTTGAAAGGGTTCTACGAGCAGTACTTC. This translates into CASSLKGFYEQYF. Using reference TRBV5-6 and TRBJ2-7 for the parts outside the CDR3, the full variable domain is DAGVTQSPTHLIKTRGQQVTLRCSPKSGHDTVSWYQQALGQGPQFIFQYYEEEERQRGNFPDRFSGHQFPNYSSELNVNALLLGDSALYLCASSLKGFYEQYFGPGTRLTVT.

The CDR3 nucleotides read TGTGCCAGCAGATCCACAGGGGACGAGCAGTACTTC. Translated: CASRSTGDEQYF. The V gene is TRBV7-6, the J gene TRBJ2-7; 7 nucleotides agree with TRBD1. Germline CDR1 and CDR2: SGHVS and FNYEAQ. The V segment lost 6 bases and the J segment 5 bases; nucleotides outside the gene matches: 4. This CDR3 has 12 amino acids.

This chain links TRBV20-1 with TRBJ2-7; 7 bases are a match to TRBD2. CDR1 and CDR2 from the germline V gene are DFQATT and SNEGSKA (reference sequence). CDR3 length equals 12 residues. J lost 1 base, V lost 5 bases, and 2 bases had no gene match. CDR3 region: CSASRGSYEQYF. The CDR3 nucleotides read TGCAGTGCTTCGCGGGGGTCCTACGAGCAGTACTTC.

This clonotype was seen many times. The CDR3 nucleotides read TGCAGTGCCAGCCGGGGCGGGAGAGGAGAGACCCAGTACTTC. Translating it yields CSASRGGRGETQYF. The V gene is TRBV20-1, the J gene TRBJ2-5; TRBD2 aligns across 7 bases. V shed 6 bases and J 4 bases; nucleotides not matched to a gene: 11. CDR3 length: 14 amino acids. Germline CDR1 DFQATT, CDR2 SNEGSKA (reference sequence).

As DNA, the CDR3 is TGTGCCAGCAGTTTGAAACCGAGGACCGGGGAGCTGTTTTTT. Translated: CASSLKPRTGELFF. The chain joins TRBV6-2 or TRBV6-3 to TRBJ2-2; no clear D. This CDR3 has 14 residues. V shed 4 bases and J shed 5 bases, with 11 bases lying between them. CDR1 and CDR2 from the germline V gene are MNHEY and SVGEGT.

In this sample, this clonotype turned up once. One junction end does not reproduce the germline sequence, and a read error may be involved. The chain joins TRBV5-1 to TRBJ1-5; D perhaps matches TRBD1 (5 bases). The CDR3 has 15 residues. Germline CDR1 SGHRS, CDR2 YFSETQ. The CDR3 nucleotides are TGCACCAGCAGCTTGGATGGGGCAATCAATCAGCCCCAGCATTTT. This sequence encodes CTSSLDGAINQPQHF.

Many counts were recorded for this clonotype. The junction does not match germline at one end; this may be a read error. The genes are TRBV20-1 and TRBJ1-2; D is uncertain. CDR1 is DFQATT and CDR2 is SNEGSKA in the germline V gene (reference sequence). This CDR3 region has 12 residues. The CDR3 DNA follows: TGCAGTGCTGGAGAACGGGATAGGGGCTACACCTTC. Amino acids: CSAGERDRGYTF.

This clonotype occurred a few times. The chain employs TRBV28 and TRBJ1-5; D not resolved. V was pared by 11 bases and J by 5 bases, with 19 bases between. The V gene's germline CDR1 is MDHEN and CDR2 SYDVKM. The CDR3 runs to 14 residues. CDR3 sequence reads: CAWQGSGPDQPQHF. CDR3 DNA sequence: TGTGCCTGGCAAGGTTCTGGCCCCGATCAGCCCCAGCATTTT.